By proportion, the clone carrying this TCR beta chain is large. Trimming took off 1 base at V and 0 bases at J, with 9 bases between the two ends. Germline V CDR1 and CDR2: SGDLS, YYNGEE. The CDR3 is 15 amino acids. TCRdb re-called the RT-PCR reads with MiXCR, one entry per CDR3 protein. The top ten hold approximately 15% of the sample, which has hundreds of distinct CDR3 sequences, 38% seen once. The gene calls are TRBV9 and TRBJ2-3; TRBD1 is a possible D gene (7 bases). Sequenced sample: memory CD4+ T cells from salivary gland. The clonotype comes from a female donor with primary Sjogren's syndrome. The CDR3 DNA reads as TGTGCCAGCAGCGTATCAGGGGGGAGCACAGATACGCAGTATTTT. This translates into CASSVSGGSTDTQYF.